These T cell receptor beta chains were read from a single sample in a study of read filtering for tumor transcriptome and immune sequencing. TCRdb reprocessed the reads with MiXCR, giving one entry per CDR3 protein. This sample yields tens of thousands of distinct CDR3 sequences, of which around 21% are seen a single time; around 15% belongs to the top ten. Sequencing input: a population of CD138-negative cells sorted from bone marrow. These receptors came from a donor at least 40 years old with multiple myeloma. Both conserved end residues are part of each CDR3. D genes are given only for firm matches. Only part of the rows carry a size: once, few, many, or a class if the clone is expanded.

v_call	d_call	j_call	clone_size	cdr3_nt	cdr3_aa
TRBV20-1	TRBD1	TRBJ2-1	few	TGCAGTGCTAACCAGGGGGATGAGCAGTTCTTC	CSANQGDEQFF
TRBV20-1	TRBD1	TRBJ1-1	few	TGCAGTGCGAGCGAGGGGGCGTACACTGAAGCTTTCTTT	CSASEGAYTEAFF
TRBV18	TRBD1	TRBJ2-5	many	TGTGCCAGCTCACCGAGGACAGGTTTACAGGAGACCCAGTACTTC	CASSPRTGLQETQYF
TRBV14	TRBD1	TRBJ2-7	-	TGTGCCAGCAGCCAAGACCAGGGGGCAAGGGAGCTGTACTTC	CASSQDQGARELYF
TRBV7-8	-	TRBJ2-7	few	TGTGCCAGCACCAATCAGGAAGGCTATTTCTACGAGCAGTACTTC	CASTNQEGYFYEQYF
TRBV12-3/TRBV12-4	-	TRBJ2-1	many	TGTGCCAGCGGAGGATCCTACAATGAGCAGTTCTTC	CASGGSYNEQFF
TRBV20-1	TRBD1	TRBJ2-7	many	TGCAGTGCTTATCCGGGACAGGGGGCATCCTACGAGCAGTACTTC	CSAYPGQGASYEQYF
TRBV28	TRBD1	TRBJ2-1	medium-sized	TGTGCCAGCAGTTTGTCGACAGGGCGCAATGAGCAGTTCTTC	CASSLSTGRNEQFF
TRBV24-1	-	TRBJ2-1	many	TGTGCCACCAGTGACCCCTCCGTTGGAGGGGCCGCACACAATGAGCAGTTCTTC	CATSDPSVGGAAHNEQFF
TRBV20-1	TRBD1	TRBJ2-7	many	TGCAGTGCAAAGACAGGGCTCAAGGCCGAGCAGTACTTC	CSAKTGLKAEQYF
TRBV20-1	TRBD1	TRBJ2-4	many	TGCAGTGCTCCCAAGGGGACAGGGAGAGCTCAGGCCAAAAACATTCAGTACTTC	CSAPKGTGRAQAKNIQYF
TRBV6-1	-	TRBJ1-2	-	TGTGCCAGCAGTGATGTCCCCTCGCGCTATGGCTACACCTTC	CASSDVPSRYGYTF
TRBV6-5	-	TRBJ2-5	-	TGTGCCAGCAGTTCCCGGGACGGAATACAAGAGACCCAGTACTTC	CASSSRDGIQETQYF
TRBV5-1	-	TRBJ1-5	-	TGCGCCAGCAGCTTGGAAGGAAATAGCAATCAGCCCCAGCATTTT	CASSLEGNSNQPQHF
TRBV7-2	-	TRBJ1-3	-	TGTGCCAGCAGCTTACAGGGCTCGGGAAACACCATATATTTT	CASSLQGSGNTIYF
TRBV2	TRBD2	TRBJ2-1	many	TGTGCCAGCAGTGGGGGGGGGAGCTCCTACAATGAGCAGTTCTTC	CASSGGGSSYNEQFF
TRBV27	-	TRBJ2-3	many	TGTGCCAGCAGTGACACAGATACGCAGTATTTT	CASSDTDTQYF
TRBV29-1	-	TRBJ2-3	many	TGCAGCGTCCTACGACGACAGACAGATACGCAGTATTTT	CSVLRRQTDTQYF
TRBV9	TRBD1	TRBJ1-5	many	TGTGCCAGCAGCGCGGGAGGGGGCAGCGATCAGCCCCAGCATTTT	CASSAGGGSDQPQHF
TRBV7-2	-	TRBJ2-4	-	TGTGCCAGCAGCTACGGGCCCAAAAACATTCAGTACTTC	CASSYGPKNIQYF
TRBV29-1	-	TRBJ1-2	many	TGCAGCGTTGCAAGAGACAGGCTGATTAGGAATGGCTACACCTTC	CSVARDRLIRNGYTF
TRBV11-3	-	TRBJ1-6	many	TGTGCCAGCGGCACAGGAATGGTGACACCCCTCCACTTT	CASGTGMVTPLHF
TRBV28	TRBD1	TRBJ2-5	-	TGTGCCAGCAGTCGACCCCAGGACAGGGGGCCTCAAGAGACCCAGTACTTC	CASSRPQDRGPQETQYF
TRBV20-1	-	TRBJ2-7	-	TGCAGTGCTACGGACAGATACTACGAGCGGTACTTT	CSATDRYYERYF
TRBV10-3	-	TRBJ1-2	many	TGTGCCATCAGTGAGCATGTAGGGCAGGGCTCTCATGGCTACACCTTC	CAISEHVGQGSHGYTF
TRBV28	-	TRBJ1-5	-	TGTGCCAGCAGTTTTGGGGGCGGTAGCAATCATCCCCAGCATTTT	CASSFGGGSNHPQHF
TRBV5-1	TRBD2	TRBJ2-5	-	TGCGCCAGCAGCTTGAAGCGGGGGGCGGGGGAGACCCAGTACTTC	CASSLKRGAGETQYF
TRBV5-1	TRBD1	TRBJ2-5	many	TGCGCCAGCAGCTTGGGACAGGGGAAGCCGGGCCAAGAGACCCAGTACTTC	CASSLGQGKPGQETQYF
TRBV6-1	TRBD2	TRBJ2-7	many	TGTGCCAGCAGTGAAGCTGGTAGCGGGAGTCTCGCCTACGAGCAGTACTTC	CASSEAGSGSLAYEQYF
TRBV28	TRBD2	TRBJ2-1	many	TGTGCCAGCAGTTTGACTAGCGGGATCTACAATGAGCAGTTCTTC	CASSLTSGIYNEQFF
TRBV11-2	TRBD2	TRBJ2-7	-	TGTGCCAGCAGCTTATCTAGCGGGATGTACGAGCAGTACTTC	CASSLSSGMYEQYF
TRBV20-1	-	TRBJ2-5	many	TGCAGTCCTGACCAAAAAGAGACCCAGTACTTC	CSPDQKETQYF
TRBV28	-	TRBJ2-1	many	TGTGCCAGCAGTTTCCAGCGGTCCTACAATGAGCAGTTCTTC	CASSFQRSYNEQFF
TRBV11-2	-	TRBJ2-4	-	TGTGCCAGCACCCAAGAGGGGAGCATTCAGTACTTC	CASTQEGSIQYF
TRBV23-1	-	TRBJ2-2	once	TGCGCCCAAGCTTGGGATAGAAACACCGGGGAGCTGTTTTTT	CAQAWDRNTGELFF
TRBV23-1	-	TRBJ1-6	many	TGCGCCAGCAGTCATAGCGGTTACGATTCACCCCTCCACTTT	CASSHSGYDSPLHF
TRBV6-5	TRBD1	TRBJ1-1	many	TGTGCCAGCAGTCGAACAGGGGGGAGCACTGAAGCTTTCTTT	CASSRTGGSTEAFF